Listed below are T cell receptor beta chains from one sample, sequenced in a study of T cells in Graves' hyperthyroidism and ophthalmopathy. TCRdb reanalysed the multiplex PCR reads using MiXCR and keeps one entry per CDR3 protein. This table has hundreds of thousands of distinct CDR3 sequences, just under 20% appearing once. Sequenced input: blood. The receptors were gathered from a man in his forties with Graves' ophthalmopathy. The CDR3 runs from the conserved cysteine through the conserved F or W. Where a row states a size, it is once, few, many or the class of an expanded clone; other rows omit it.

v_gene: TRBV12-3/TRBV12-4
abundance: many
CDR3aa: CASRWGQNSNQPQHF

v_gene: TRBV6-5
abundance: .
CDR3aa: CASSYSSQGGNYGYTF

v_gene: TRBV11-2
abundance: .
CDR3aa: CASSLAQGVNSPLHF

v_gene: TRBV7-8
abundance: many
CDR3aa: CASSLAGWSTEAFF

v_gene: TRBV18
abundance: .
CDR3aa: CASSPGQGAHNEQFF

v_gene: TRBV27
abundance: many
CDR3aa: CASITRLAGGRSTDTQYF

v_gene: TRBV10-3
abundance: .
CDR3aa: CAISDRAGVTDTQYF

v_gene: TRBV30
abundance: few
CDR3aa: CAWSGTDSPQFF

v_gene: TRBV20-1
abundance: .
CDR3aa: CSARDEQTTYEQYF

v_gene: TRBV29-1
abundance: .
CDR3aa: CSVEPGQRAFF

v_gene: TRBV28
abundance: many
CDR3aa: CASSLSRTSIRSGQETQYF

v_gene: TRBV20-1
abundance: many
CDR3aa: CSARNPSGGNEQFF

v_gene: TRBV4-1
abundance: many
CDR3aa: CASSGLAKETQYF

v_gene: TRBV20-1
abundance: .
CDR3aa: CSAKGGNQPQHF

v_gene: TRBV18
abundance: .
CDR3aa: CASSPTGHPNTEAFF

v_gene: TRBV15
abundance: many
CDR3aa: CATSRDPRDTPLHF

v_gene: TRBV10-3
abundance: few
CDR3aa: CATQGPGNEQYF

v_gene: TRBV19
abundance: .
CDR3aa: CASRALPNSPLHF

v_gene: TRBV20-1
abundance: .
CDR3aa: CSAQGYGYTF

v_gene: TRBV20-1
abundance: many
CDR3aa: CSARDGVGSWEQYF

v_gene: TRBV28
abundance: few
CDR3aa: CASSSRANQPQHF

v_gene: TRBV9
abundance: .
CDR3aa: CASSARLAGREQYF

v_gene: TRBV29-1
abundance: few
CDR3aa: CSVVLGSGDSYNEQFF

v_gene: TRBV20-1
abundance: few
CDR3aa: CSASPWSGSTDTQYF

v_gene: TRBV13
abundance: many
CDR3aa: CASRNSGGGSNQPQHF

v_gene: TRBV4-2
abundance: .
CDR3aa: CASSQASGSGTNEKLFF

v_gene: TRBV29-1
abundance: .
CDR3aa: CSVEYGYPGANEQFF

v_gene: TRBV7-3
abundance: .
CDR3aa: CASSFRISTGYSNQPQHF

v_gene: TRBV12-3/TRBV12-4
abundance: many
CDR3aa: CASSTDSLNQPQHF

v_gene: TRBV30
abundance: few
CDR3aa: CAWSVGTTSYNEQFF

v_gene: TRBV2
abundance: few
CDR3aa: CASLRWGAGAKNIQYF